These 14 T cell receptor beta chains were sequenced from one sample in a study of T-cell memory formation after mild COVID-19. Via MiXCR, TCRdb re-called the 5' RACE reads, giving one row per CDR3 protein. This table has approximately 500,000 distinct CDR3 sequences, around a quarter appearing once. Sequenced sample: PBMCs or a T cell subset sorted from them (not recorded which). The receptors derive from an adult woman who had mild COVID-19 (a few samples of this study predate the infection). Cell type and time point are not known.

The chain recombines TRBV5-1 with TRBJ2-3, with 8 bases identical to TRBD2. Germline CDR1 and CDR2: SGHRS and YFSETQ. Trimming removed 0 bases from V and 2 bases from J; junction bases left unmatched: 14. This CDR3 has 19 residues. DNA for the CDR3: TGCGCCAGCAGCTTGGGGGCCCTAGCGGGCGGGGGAAACACAGATACGCAGTATTTT. This sequence encodes CASSLGALAGGGNTDTQYF.

There are a few counts of this clonotype. The J gene is TRBJ2-7, the V gene TRBV19; D perhaps matches TRBD1 (6 bases). From germline, CDR1 is LNHDA and CDR2 SQIVND (reference sequence). The germline V and J ends were trimmed by 0 bases and 7 bases, with 10 bases remaining between them. CDR3 size: 13 residues. The CDR3 loop reads CASSIDHRVEQYF. The CDR3, as DNA: TGTGCCAGTAGTATAGATCACAGGGTGGAGCAGTACTTC.

In its sample, this clonotype was seen a few times. V is TRBV7-9 and J is TRBJ2-7; D remains unclear. The CDR3 runs 12 residues. Germline CDR1 reads SEHNR; CDR2 reads FQNEAQ (reference sequence). Trimming took 5 bases from V and 4 from J, leaving 9 bases between them. CDR3 nucleotides: TGTGCCAGCAGCGTCACCGTGTACGAGCAGTACTTC. Its protein product is CASSVTVYEQYF.

V usage is TRBV6-2 or TRBV6-3 and J usage is TRBJ1-1; D is unresolved. The CDR3 is made up of 13 amino acids. The germline V gene encodes CDR1 MNHEY and CDR2 SVGEGT. The ends were cut back, 11 bases at V and 3 bases at J, with 16 bases in the middle. CDR3: CASRDPWDTEAFF. The DNA for the CDR3 is TGTGCCTCCCGGGATCCTTGGGACACTGAAGCTTTCTTT.

This clonotype has a handful of counts. The CDR3 sequence: CSVGTSGSYNEQFF. In nucleotides, the CDR3 is TGCAGCGTCGGTACTAGCGGCTCTTACAATGAGCAGTTCTTC. The chain recombines TRBV29-1 with TRBJ2-1; 8 bases line up with TRBD2. This CDR3 comprises 14 residues. After removal of 6 bases from V and 4 bases from J, the junction contained 8 bases not matched to a gene. CDR1 is SQVTM and CDR2 is ANQGSEA in the germline V gene.

CDR3 sequence reads: CSARLAGGKSGEQYF. CDR3 bases: TGCAGTGCTAGACTAGCGGGGGGGAAAAGTGGTGAGCAGTACTTC. The J gene is TRBJ2-7, the V gene TRBV20-1; 12 nucleotides line up with TRBD2. The CDR3 totals 15 residues. V dropped 2 bases and J dropped 7; count of bases not matched to a gene: 9. The germline CDR1 and CDR2 sequences are DFQATT and SNEGSKA (reference sequence).

This clonotype was observed a few times. The chain combines TRBV11-2 with TRBJ2-1; 14 positions agree with TRBD2. CDR3 length: 16 amino acids. CDR1 and CDR2 (germline): SGHAT, FQNNGV. J was trimmed by 6 bases and V by 1 base; bases with no gene match: 2. CDR3 DNA sequence: TGTGCCAGCAGCTTAGGGGGACTAGCGGGAGCCAATGAGCAGTTCTTC. Its protein product is CASSLGGLAGANEQFF. Together with reference TRBV11-2 and TRBJ2-1, the CDR3 gives the full variable domain: EAGVAQSPRYKIIEKRQSVAFWCNPISGHATLYWYQQILGQGPKLLIQFQNNGVVDDSQLPKDRFSAERLKGVDSTLKIQPAKLEDSAVYLCASSLGGLAGANEQFFGPGTRLTVL.

The rearrangement links TRBV7-6 to TRBJ2-5, with TRBD1 matching over 9 bases. J was trimmed by 8 bases and V by 4 bases; bases with no gene match: 8. CDR1 SGHVS and CDR2 FNYEAQ come from the germline V gene. This CDR3 has 14 residues. CDR3 nucleotide sequence: TGTGCCAGCAGCTCAAGACAGGGGGTAGTTACCCAGTACTTC. Its translation: CASSSRQGVVTQYF.

The rearrangement links TRBV29-1 to TRBJ2-7; 11 positions match TRBD1. V gave up 1 base and J gave up 3 bases; unmatched junction bases: 11. Per the germline V gene, CDR1 is SQVTM and CDR2 is ANQGSEA. This CDR3 is built from 17 residues. The CDR3 bases are TGCAGCGTTGAAGCGCGGGACAGGGGGAAATTAAACTACGAGCAGTACTTC. Its protein is CSVEARDRGKLNYEQYF.

The chain uses TRBV7-6 and TRBJ2-3; 9 bases fit TRBD2. With V trimmed by 1 base and J by 2 bases, 4 bases remained unmatched. The CDR3 is 16 amino acids. Germline CDR1 and CDR2: SGHVS and FNYEAQ. The CDR3 region is CASSLDQRGDTDTQYF. The CDR3, as DNA: TGTGCCAGCAGCTTAGACCAGCGGGGGGACACAGATACGCAGTATTTT.

This clonotype was found a few times. The chain carries TRBV3-1 and TRBJ2-2; D unresolved. Germline V CDR1 and CDR2: LGHDT, YNNKEL (reference sequence). V was shortened by 3 bases and J by 4 bases, with 6 bases between the two germline ends. This CDR3 is built from 13 residues. Written as DNA, the CDR3 is TGTGCCAGCAGCCAGCGTAGCACCGGGGAGCTGTTTTTT. Translation gives CASSQRSTGELFF.

The J gene is TRBJ2-5, the V gene TRBV7-9; D is possibly TRBD2 (5 bases). This CDR3 contains 14 residues. Germline V gene lookup returns CDR1 SEHNR and CDR2 FQNEAQ (reference sequence). The germline V and J ends were trimmed by 3 bases and 11 bases, with 19 bases remaining between them. The CDR3 loop reads CASSFLDSPGRQYF. For the CDR3, the DNA is TGTGCCAGCAGCTTCCTAGACTCTCCGGGAAGGCAGTACTTC.

The V call is TRBV24-1, the J call TRBJ2-1, with a tentative D call TRBD1 (6 bases). Germline-derived CDR1 and CDR2 are KGHDR and SFDVKD. Trimming left V 6 bases short and J 1 base short, with 18 bases between. The CDR3 consists of 17 residues. The CDR3 loop reads CATSPQQGEGSYNEQFF. CDR3 nucleotides: TGTGCCACCAGTCCCCAACAGGGTGAAGGATCCTACAATGAGCAGTTCTTC.

The chain has TRBV12-3 or TRBV12-4 and TRBJ2-3; 8 nucleotides agree with TRBD1. This CDR3 comprises 16 residues. V lost 8 bases and J lost 4; bases outside the gene matches: 14. The CDR3 DNA sequence: TGTGCCAGCGGACTCTATGCGCAGGGGGCGGCAGATACGCAGTATTTT. It specifies CASGLYAQGAADTQYF.